This is a list of T cell receptor beta chains from one sample in a study of identical twins. MiXCR, run by TCRdb on the 5' RACE reads, gives a single entry per CDR3 protein. Counted here are around 490,000 distinct CDR3 sequences, about 15% occurring once; the ten biggest clones make up roughly 0.44%. The sample also formed part of further work on yellow fever vaccine responses in identical twins.

Sequencing used CD4+ T cells sorted from blood. These receptors were taken from a woman aged 18 to 35 in good health. Each CDR3 is given with its conserved first and last residue. The D gene is left open where the match is weak. Clone size, where shown, is once, few, many, or a class for clones that have expanded.

.,many,TRBV7-2,TRBJ2-3,TGTGCCAGCAGCTTAGAAGGAAGTACGCAGTATTTT,CASSLEGSTQYF
.,few,TRBV4-2,TRBJ2-5,TGTGCCAGCAGCCAAGATCGGGAGGAGACCCAGTACTTC,CASSQDREETQYF
.,.,TRBV29-1,TRBJ2-6,TGCAGCGTATTCGGAGGGGGAGGGGCCAACGTCCTGACTTTC,CSVFGGGGANVLTF
TRBD2,.,TRBV18,TRBJ2-7,TGTGCCAGCTCACCCGCTAGCGGGGCCTACGAGCAGTACTTC,CASSPASGAYEQYF
TRBD2,few,TRBV6-5,TRBJ2-7,TGTGCCAGCAGTTACTCACTAGCGGGAGGCCCGCGGGGGGAGCAGTACTTC,CASSYSLAGGPRGEQYF
.,.,TRBV6-5,TRBJ1-4,TGTGCCAGCAGTTATACAGCAACTAATGAAAAACTGTTTTTT,CASSYTATNEKLFF
TRBD1,few,TRBV6-5,TRBJ2-3,TGTGCCAGCAGTTACTCTAACAGGGGGCTAGGCACAGATACGCAGTATTTT,CASSYSNRGLGTDTQYF
.,.,TRBV10-3,TRBJ2-2,TGTGCCATCAGTGAGTCGACTTACTCGGGGACGAACACCGGGGAGCTGTTTTTT,CAISESTYSGTNTGELFF
.,few,TRBV29-1,TRBJ2-7,TGCAGCGCTCAGACACAGGCCTACGAGCAGTACTTC,CSAQTQAYEQYF
TRBD2,.,TRBV4-1,TRBJ2-5,TGCGCCAGCAGCCAAGCGGCTAGCGGAGTTCAAGAGACCCAGTACTTC,CASSQAASGVQETQYF
.,few,TRBV6-5,TRBJ2-3,TGTGCCAGCAGTTACTCGGGCAGAGACACAGATACGCAGTATTTT,CASSYSGRDTDTQYF
TRBD2,few,TRBV5-6,TRBJ2-5,TGTGCCAGCACCTGGGACTACGGAGAGACCCAGTACTTC,CASTWDYGETQYF
.,few,TRBV12-3/TRBV12-4,TRBJ2-2,TGTGCCAGCAGCAACGCCCAGGGTTACGACACCGGGGAGCTGTTTTTT,CASSNAQGYDTGELFF
TRBD2,.,TRBV20-1,TRBJ2-3,TGCAGTGCCAACCTAGCGGGAGTCACAGATACGCAGTATTTT,CSANLAGVTDTQYF
.,few,TRBV27,TRBJ1-5,TGTGCCAGCAGCCCCCGGGACACTAGCAATCAGCCCCAGCATTTT,CASSPRDTSNQPQHF
TRBD2,.,TRBV19,TRBJ2-5,TGTGCCAGTAGTGGTCAACTAGCGGGGCAAGAGACCCAGTACTTC,CASSGQLAGQETQYF
.,once,TRBV20-1,TRBJ2-3,TGCTGTGCTCCCATTCTCGGGGAAAGGGGGACAGATACGCAGTATTTT,CCAPILGERGTDTQYF
.,.,TRBV5-6,TRBJ2-7,TGTGCCAGCAGCGGACGGGATTGGGGAGAGCAGTACTTC,CASSGRDWGEQYF
TRBD1,.,TRBV6-2/TRBV6-3,TRBJ2-1,TGTGCCAGCAGTGAGGACAGGATGTCCTACAATGAGCAGTTCTTC,CASSEDRMSYNEQFF
TRBD1,many,TRBV7-6,TRBJ1-1,TGTGCCAGCAGCTTAGGGACAGGGGGCTCGGGCACTGAAGCTTTCTTT,CASSLGTGGSGTEAFF
TRBD2,.,TRBV12-3/TRBV12-4,TRBJ2-3,TGTGCCAGCAGTGAGCTAGCGGACATCACAGATACGCAGTATTTT,CASSELADITDTQYF
.,.,TRBV6-1,TRBJ2-3,TGTGCCAGCAGTGGTCGAGATACGCAGTATTTT,CASSGRDTQYF
.,few,TRBV11-1,TRBJ1-1,TGTGCCACGAAGCTCCTTTCGACGGTTTTCAACACTGAAGCTTTCTTT,CATKLLSTVFNTEAFF
.,many,TRBV7-3,TRBJ2-1,TGTGCCAGCAGCTTAATGGGATATAGTCGGCAGTTCTTC,CASSLMGYSRQFF
TRBD2,.,TRBV10-2,TRBJ2-5,TGCGCCAGCAGTGAGGCGGGAGGAAGAGAGACCCAGTACTTC,CASSEAGGRETQYF
.,few,TRBV7-7,TRBJ2-3,TGTGCCAGCAGCCTCGGATCTTGGGCGGATACGCAGTATTTT,CASSLGSWADTQYF
TRBD2,many,TRBV2,TRBJ2-1,TGTGCCAGCAGCCCACTAGCGGGGGGCCCCAATGAGCAGTTCTTC,CASSPLAGGPNEQFF
TRBD1,many,TRBV18,TRBJ2-1,TGTGCCAGCTCACGGGACAGGGGAAATGAGCAGTTCTTC,CASSRDRGNEQFF
TRBD2,many,TRBV5-5,TRBJ2-1,TGTGCCAGCAGCTCTGGACTAGCGGGAGGCGAGCAGTTCTTC,CASSSGLAGGEQFF
.,.,TRBV29-1,TRBJ1-1,TGCAGCGTTGGCCCGCCGGGCGGGAACACTGAAGCTTTCTTT,CSVGPPGGNTEAFF
TRBD1,.,TRBV5-1,TRBJ1-2,TGCGCCAGCAGCAACCGGGAGACGGGGACAGGGGGCGCGTTCGACTATGGCTACACCTTC,CASSNRETGTGGAFDYGYTF
TRBD1,few,TRBV3-1,TRBJ1-1,TGTGCCAGCAGCCTTTCTAGGGGGCGGAACACTGAAGCTTTCTTT,CASSLSRGRNTEAFF
.,few,TRBV24-1,TRBJ2-1,TGTGCCACCAGTGATCCGGACCGGTACAATGAGCAGTTCTTC,CATSDPDRYNEQFF
.,.,TRBV20-1,TRBJ1-2,TGCAGTGCTAGGCCGTGGGGGTTCTATGGCTACACCTTC,CSARPWGFYGYTF
TRBD1,.,TRBV28,TRBJ1-5,TGTGCCAGCAATTTTGGAGGGGGCGGTGATCAGCCCCAGCATTTT,CASNFGGGGDQPQHF
.,.,TRBV27,TRBJ2-7,TGTGCCAGCAGCGCTATAGAGGGGTACGAGCAGTACTTC,CASSAIEGYEQYF
.,few,TRBV20-1,TRBJ2-2,TGCAGTGCTCCAGATAACACCGGGGAGCTGTTTTTT,CSAPDNTGELFF
TRBD1,.,TRBV29-1,TRBJ2-4,TGCAGCGTTGAAGCCCGGACAGGGGCCTCAAACATTCAGTACTTC,CSVEARTGASNIQYF
.,few,TRBV6-5,TRBJ2-4,TGTGCCAGCAGTTACGACGCCCCCCGTAATCCAGGAGCCAAAAACATTCAGTACTTC,CASSYDAPRNPGAKNIQYF
TRBD2,few,TRBV7-9,TRBJ2-3,TGTGCCAGCAGCTGGGATAGCGGGAGTCGCACAGATACGCAGTATTTT,CASSWDSGSRTDTQYF